This T cell receptor (beta chain) was identified in a study of patients and donors after allogeneic stem cell transplantation. Trimming removed 3 bases from V and 2 bases from J; junction bases left unmatched: 9. This CDR3 spans 17 amino acids. Per the germline V gene, CDR1 is SGDLS and CDR2 is YYNGEE. TCRdb fed the RT-PCR reads into MiXCR, producing one record per CDR3 protein. Here the sample spans some 150,000 distinct CDR3 sequences, 30% to 45% being singletons. The genes are TRBV9 and TRBJ1-3; 9 bases match TRBD1. The source is a human donor who was either an allogeneic HSCT recipient or a stem cell or donor lymphocyte infusion donor (not recorded which). It is not recorded whose cells these are; they may come from a transplant donor. The sample was blood, either unsorted or a sorted T cell fraction (not recorded which). This CDR3 reads CASSDRDRETTGNTIYF. Here the CDR3 DNA reads TGTGCCAGCAGCGACCGGGACAGGGAGACAACTGGAAACACCATATATTTT.